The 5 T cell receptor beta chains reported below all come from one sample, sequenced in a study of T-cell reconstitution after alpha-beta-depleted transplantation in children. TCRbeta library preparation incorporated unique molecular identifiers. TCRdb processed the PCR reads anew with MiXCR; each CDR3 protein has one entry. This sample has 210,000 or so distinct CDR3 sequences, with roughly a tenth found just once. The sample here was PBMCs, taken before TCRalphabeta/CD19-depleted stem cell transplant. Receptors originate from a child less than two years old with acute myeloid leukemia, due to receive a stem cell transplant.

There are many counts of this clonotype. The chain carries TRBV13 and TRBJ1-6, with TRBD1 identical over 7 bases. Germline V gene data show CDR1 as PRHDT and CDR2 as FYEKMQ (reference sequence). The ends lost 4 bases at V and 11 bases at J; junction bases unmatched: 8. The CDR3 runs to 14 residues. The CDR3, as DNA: TGTGCCAGCAGCTCCCAGACAGGGAGGGCACCCCTCCACTTT. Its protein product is CASSSQTGRAPLHF. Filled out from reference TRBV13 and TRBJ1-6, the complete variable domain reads AAGVIQSPRHLIKEKRETATLKCYPIPRHDTVYWYQQGPGQDPQFLISFYEKMQSDKGSIPDRFSAQQFSDYHSELNMSSLELGDSALYFCASSSQTGRAPLHFGNGTRLTVT.

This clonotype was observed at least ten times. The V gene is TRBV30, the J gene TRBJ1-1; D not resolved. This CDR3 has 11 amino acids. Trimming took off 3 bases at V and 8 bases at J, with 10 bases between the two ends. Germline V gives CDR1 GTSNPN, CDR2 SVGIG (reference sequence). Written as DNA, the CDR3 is TGTGCCTGGAGGGAAAGGGAAGAAGCTTTCTTT. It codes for CAWREREEAFF.

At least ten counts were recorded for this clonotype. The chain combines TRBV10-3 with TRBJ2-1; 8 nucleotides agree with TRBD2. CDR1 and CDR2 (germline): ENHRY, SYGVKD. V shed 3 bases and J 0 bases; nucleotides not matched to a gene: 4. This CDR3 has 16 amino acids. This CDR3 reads CAISETSGASYNEQFF. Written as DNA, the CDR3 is TGTGCCATCAGTGAAACTAGCGGAGCCTCCTACAATGAGCAGTTCTTC.

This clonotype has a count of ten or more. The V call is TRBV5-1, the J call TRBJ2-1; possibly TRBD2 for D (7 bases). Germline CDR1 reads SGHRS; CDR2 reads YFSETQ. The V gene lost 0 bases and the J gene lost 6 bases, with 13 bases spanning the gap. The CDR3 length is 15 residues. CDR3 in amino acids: CASSLGSGDINEQFF. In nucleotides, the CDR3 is TGCGCCAGCAGCTTGGGAAGCGGGGACATCAATGAGCAGTTCTTC.

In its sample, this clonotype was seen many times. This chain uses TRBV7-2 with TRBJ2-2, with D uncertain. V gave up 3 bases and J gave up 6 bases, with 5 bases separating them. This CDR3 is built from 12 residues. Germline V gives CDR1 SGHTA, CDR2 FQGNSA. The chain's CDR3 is CASSFPPGELFF. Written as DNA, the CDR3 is TGTGCCAGCAGCTTCCCACCCGGGGAGCTGTTTTTT.